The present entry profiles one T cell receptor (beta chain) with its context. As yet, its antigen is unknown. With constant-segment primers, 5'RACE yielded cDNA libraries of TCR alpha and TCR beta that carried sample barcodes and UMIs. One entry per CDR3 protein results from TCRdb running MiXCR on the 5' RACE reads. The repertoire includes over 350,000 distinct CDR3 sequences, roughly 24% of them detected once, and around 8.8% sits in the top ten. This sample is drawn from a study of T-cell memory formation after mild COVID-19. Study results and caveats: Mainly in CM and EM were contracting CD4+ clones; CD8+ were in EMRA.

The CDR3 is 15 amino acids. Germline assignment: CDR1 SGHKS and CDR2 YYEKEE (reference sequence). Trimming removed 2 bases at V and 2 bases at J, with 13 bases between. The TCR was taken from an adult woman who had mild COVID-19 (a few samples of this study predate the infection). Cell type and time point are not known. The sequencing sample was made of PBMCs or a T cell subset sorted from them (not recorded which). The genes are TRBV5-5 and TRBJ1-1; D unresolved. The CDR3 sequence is CASSLETQLNTEAFF. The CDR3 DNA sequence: TGTGCCAGCAGCTTAGAGACACAGTTAAACACTGAAGCTTTCTTT.